These 15 T cell receptor beta chains were sequenced from one sample in a study of a mutant IDH1 vaccine in newly diagnosed glioma. These receptors are not linked to any known antigen. Stated time point: week 47, end of study. A 20-mer mutant IDH1 peptide at 300 ug was injected subcutaneously with topical imiquimod. The protocol was immunoSEQ multiplex PCR, while the TCRdb copy is restricted to in-frame clones and leaves out a portion. The sample includes fewer than 55,000 clones, approximately 65% of them seen just once. Sequencing was performed on peripheral blood mononuclear cells (PBMCs), taken from a glioma patient whose treatment included an IDH1 peptide vaccine. The receptors were gathered from a man aged 40-50 years with glioma. Some clones in this sample may be carry-over from other donors' samples.

The chain has TRBV27 and TRBJ2-2; D gene uncertain. Germline V gives CDR1 MNHEY, CDR2 SMNVEV (reference sequence). Trimming stripped 8 bases from V and 0 bases from J, with 7 bases between. The CDR3 has 13 residues. The CDR3 DNA is TGTGCCAGCCAAGGACCGAACACCGGGGAGCTGTTTTTT. Translated, it gives CASQGPNTGELFF.

In this sample, this clone turned up a few times. The chain couples TRBV6-1 to TRBJ1-5; perhaps TRBD1 as D (6 bases). CDR1 and CDR2 (germline): MNHNS, SASEGT. The length of the CDR3 is 16 residues. V gave up 4 bases and J gave up 0 bases, with 13 bases separating them. The CDR3 region is CASSVWTDYSNQPQHF. CDR3 coding DNA: TGTGCCAGCAGTGTGTGGACAGACTATAGCAATCAGCCCCAGCATTTT.

This rearrangement joins TRBV4-2 to TRBJ2-3; 9 bases are shared with TRBD2. Germline CDR1 LGHNA, CDR2 YNFKEQ. Trimming took 0 bases from V and 3 from J; bases not matched to a gene: 16. There are 20 residues in the CDR3. DNA of the CDR3: TGTGCCAGCAGCCAAGATGTCGAGCCTAGCGGGGCGTACTCTACAGATACGCAGTATTTT. Its protein is CASSQDVEPSGAYSTDTQYF.

V and J are TRBV5-1 and TRBJ1-1; TRBD1 is a possible D gene (5 bases). Germline CDR1 SGHRS, CDR2 YFSETQ. The length of the CDR3 is 14 residues. V dropped 0 bases and J dropped 5 bases, with 11 bases sitting between them. The CDR3 loop reads CASSLDQGTTEAFF. DNA for the CDR3: TGCGCCAGCAGCTTGGATCAGGGAACGACTGAAGCTTTCTTT.

The V gene is TRBV4-1, the J gene TRBJ1-4; maybe TRBD1 (5 bases). This CDR3 spans 15 amino acids. Germline V CDR1 and CDR2: MGHRA, YSYEKL. V was cut by 0 bases and J by 7 bases, with 12 bases left in between. The CDR3 region is CASSQDGGVREKLFF. CDR3 in DNA: TGCGCCAGCAGCCAAGATGGAGGGGTTCGTGAAAAACTGTTTTTT.

The rearrangement links TRBV30 to TRBJ1-2; 9 bases line up with TRBD1. V lost 7 bases to trimming and J lost 8 bases; unmatched junction nucleotides: 20. The CDR3 has 16 amino acids. Germline V gene lookup returns CDR1 GTSNPN and CDR2 SVGIG (reference sequence). CDR3 in amino acids: CALRRDRALSGRGYTF. For the CDR3, the DNA is TGTGCCTTGCGGCGGGACAGGGCACTCTCTGGGCGAGGCTACACCTTC. Supplemented by reference TRBV30 and TRBJ1-2, the full variable domain reads SQTIHQWPATLVQPVGSPLSLECTVEGTSNPNLYWYRQAAGRGLQLLFYSVGIGQISSEVPQNLSASRPQDRQFILSSKKLLLSDSGFYLCALRRDRALSGRGYTFGSGTRLTVV.

The chain is built from TRBV19 and TRBJ1-3; no reliable D call. V was cut by 3 bases and J by 4 bases, with 16 bases left in between. The CDR3 is 16 amino acids. From germline, CDR1 is LNHDA and CDR2 SQIVND (reference sequence). CDR3 sequence: CASSMVRQLLGNTIYF. CDR3 DNA: TGTGCCAGTAGTATGGTGCGGCAATTACTGGGAAACACCATATATTTT.

CDR3 coding DNA: TGCGCCAGCAGCCAAGATACAGTCCAAGAGACCCAGTACTTC. It translates to CASSQDTVQETQYF. This chain connects TRBV4-1 to TRBJ2-5; D is unclear. The CDR3 contains 14 residues. Germline V CDR1 and CDR2: MGHRA, YSYEKL. With 0 bases removed from V and 1 base from J, the gap between germline ends came to 6 bases.

The chain is built from TRBV29-1 and TRBJ2-3, with 8 bases identical to TRBD1. The CDR3 runs 14 residues. V trimming: 7 bases; J trimming: 6 bases; junction bases outside the gene matches: 12. Germline loops: CDR1 SQVTM, CDR2 ANQGSEA. The CDR3 coding sequence is TGCAGCGGTTCAGGGGGCTTGGTTGGCGATACGCAGTATTTT. Its translation: CSGSGGLVGDTQYF.

This clone turned up a few times. The J gene is TRBJ2-2, the V gene TRBV9, with 7 positions matching TRBD1. CDR3 length: 15 residues. Looked up from germline, CDR1 is SGDLS and CDR2 is YYNGEE. V lost 0 bases, J lost 8 bases, and 7 bases stayed unmatched. The CDR3: CASSVGPGGPGELFF. The CDR3 coding sequence is TGTGCCAGCAGCGTAGGTCCAGGGGGTCCGGGGGAGCTGTTTTTT.

This clone was detected a few times. The chain uses TRBV2 and TRBJ2-7; D perhaps matches TRBD1 (6 bases). Deletions cut 6 bases from V and 0 bases from J, with 15 bases between. Germline CDR1 SNHLY, CDR2 FYNNEI. The CDR3 length is 15 residues. DNA for the CDR3: TGTGCCAGCAGGGACACAGGGCGCAACTCCTACGAGCAGTACTTC. This gives the protein CASRDTGRNSYEQYF.

The chain recombines TRBV10-2 with TRBJ1-1; D ambiguous. The germline V and J ends were trimmed by 4 bases and 12 bases, with 18 bases remaining between them. CDR1 is WSHSY and CDR2 is SAAADI in the germline V gene. This CDR3 has 13 amino acids. CDR3 in amino acids: CASSAGRAADSFF. Here the CDR3 DNA reads TGCGCCAGCAGTGCCGGGCGGGCCGCCGATTCTTTCTTT.

This chain links TRBV6-5 with TRBJ2-7; TRBD1 agrees at 9 bases. Germline CDR1 reads MNHEY; CDR2 reads SVGAGI. The V and J ends lost 5 bases and 4 bases, in that order; junction bases with no gene match: 6. This CDR3 is built from 14 residues. DNA for the CDR3: TGTGCCAGCAGTCCCGGGACAGGGAAGTACGAGCAGTACTTC. Its protein product is CASSPGTGKYEQYF.

This clone turned up a few times. This chain connects TRBV29-1 to TRBJ2-2; D is unresolved. CDR3 size: 13 residues. Looked up from germline, CDR1 is SQVTM and CDR2 is ANQGSEA. Trimming took 0 bases from V and 6 from J, leaving 8 bases between them. The CDR3 DNA reads as TGCAGCGTTGAAGATCCGGTGTCCGGGGAGCTGTTTTTT. Translation gives CSVEDPVSGELFF.

CDR3 sequence: CASSLQGQGLDGYTF. CDR3 DNA: TGTGCCAGCAGCCTACAGGGGCAGGGGCTTGATGGCTACACCTTC. The chain has TRBV7-2 and TRBJ1-2; 7 nucleotides line up with TRBD1. Germline V CDR1 and CDR2: SGHTA, FQGNSA. The trim removed 5 bases at V and 6 bases at J, leaving 12 bases unmatched. The CDR3 consists of 15 residues.